This T cell receptor beta chain originates from a study of T cell responses to AZD1222 COVID-19 vaccine. Study results and limitations: Unmutated variant regions reportedly attract nearly half of all spike-specific TCRs. Increased Spike-specific TCR breadth and depth were observed after two AZD1222 doses. Just a handful of AZD1222 recipients tested seropositive at baseline. Clonal diversity was possibly underestimated, and white British individuals and females predominated among donors.

The CDR3 contains 18 residues. V gave up 4 bases and J gave up 0 bases, with 18 bases separating them. Germline V lookup: CDR1 LGHDT, CDR2 YNNKEL (reference sequence). The method was immunoSEQ multiplex PCR; TCRdb's version includes in-frame clones alone and lacks a portion of them. The sample carries over 100,000 clones, approximately 86% recorded once. Comments on this clone: The antigen is not known.

The source was peripheral blood, collected on day 0 of MenACWY control vaccination. This sequence joins TRBV3-1 (or the pseudogene TRBV3-2) and TRBJ2-2, with D possibly being TRBD1 or TRBD2 (5 bases each). This sequence originates from an adult in good health. CDR3 sequence: CASSRHTGTRTNTGELFF. The CDR3 DNA sequence: TGTGCCAGCAGCCGACACACCGGGACGCGAACGAACACCGGGGAGCTGTTTTTT.